This TCR beta chain was identified in a study of blood T cell repertoires in COVID-19. Study details: The United States, Italy and Spain provided the acute and convalescent COVID-19 samples. The analysed material was cDNA or gDNA that came from T cells, B-cell-depleted T cells, or PBMCs.

V shed 7 bases, J shed 4 bases, and the junction held 6 bases outside the gene matches. Per the germline V gene, CDR1 is SGHRS and CDR2 is YFSETQ. The CDR3 loop spans 14 amino acids. Per the authors' pipeline: Amplified reference gene primers provided the basis for estimating nucleated cell counts. Libraries were prepared by immunoSEQ multiplex PCR; TCRdb keeps only in-frame clonotypes and omits some of them. The DNA was the basis for D and trimming; V, J and clone size are from that table. The sample lists around 46,000 clones, approximately 86% occurring once. A few counts support this clone. The sample taken for sequencing was peripheral blood. V is TRBV5-1 and J is TRBJ2-1, with 9 bases that match TRBD2. The sequence was obtained from a man between 60 and 75 years old with active or convalescent COVID-19. CDR3 DNA: TGCGCCAGCGGAGAGCGGGGGGAATACAATGAGCAGTTCTTC. Translation: CASGERGEYNEQFF.